The 17 T cell receptor beta chains given below trace back to one sample, sequenced in a study of CD8+CD57+ T cells in acquired aplastic anemia. CD8+CD57+ cell expansion had been shown by flow cytometry in patients chosen for sequencing. The template used for profiling TCR beta VDJ and CDR3 was genomic DNA. Using its own MiXCR run on the reads, TCRdb lists one record per CDR3 protein. The sample has about 180,000 distinct CDR3 sequences; around 63% are singletons. Material: sorted CD4+, CD8+, or CD8+CD57+ T cells (not recorded which) from PBMCs. The receptors shown here come from a human donor with aplastic anemia.

This chain uses TRBV7-3 with TRBJ2-7; 7 nucleotides match TRBD1. CDR1 SGHTA and CDR2 FQGTGA come from the germline V gene. This CDR3 has 15 residues. The V and J ends lost 6 bases and 3 bases, in that order; junction bases with no gene match: 11. CDR3 DNA: TGTGCCAGCAGATCGTCCCGGACAGGAGACTACGAGCAGTACTTC. It is translated as CASRSSRTGDYEQYF.

This clonotype appeared a single time. J is TRBJ2-5 and V is TRBV19; 8 bases agree with TRBD2. The V gene end was trimmed by 5 bases and the J gene end by 4 bases; junction bases not matched to a gene: 9. Looked up from germline, CDR1 is LNHDA and CDR2 is SQIVND (reference sequence). CDR3 length: 15 residues. The CDR3 DNA reads as TGTGCCAGTAGTCTCGGCGGGGGGTTGGGAGAGACCCAGTACTTC. It yields the protein CASSLGGGLGETQYF.

The chain employs TRBV5-1 and TRBJ1-4; D remains ambiguous. This CDR3 is 14 amino acids long. V lost 6 bases and J 6 bases, leaving 15 bases between the germline ends. Germline V gene lookup returns CDR1 SGHRS and CDR2 YFSETQ. CDR3 amino acids: CASMEGGSYEKLFF. The CDR3 bases are TGCGCCAGCATGGAAGGCGGGAGCTATGAAAAACTGTTTTTT.

V usage is TRBV15 and J usage is TRBJ2-7, with D possibly TRBD2 on 5 matching bases. Trimming left V 3 bases short and J 5 bases short, with 17 bases between. CDR3 length equals 15 residues. CDR1 and CDR2 (germline): LNHNV, YYDKDF (reference sequence). CDR3 sequence reads: CATSSLRRSGNEQYF. In DNA, the CDR3 is TGTGCCACCAGCAGTCTGCGGCGCTCCGGGAACGAGCAGTACTTC.

V gene TRBV5-5 combines with J gene TRBJ1-2, with a tentative D call TRBD1 (5 bases). The CDR3 sequence is 15 residues long. From germline, CDR1 is SGHKS and CDR2 YYEKEE (reference sequence). V lost 3 bases and J lost 4, with 16 bases in between. DNA of the CDR3: TGTGCCAGCAGCTCCCTGGGACCGAAGAGCTATGGCTACACCTTC. Its protein product is CASSSLGPKSYGYTF.

This clonotype was counted between two and nine times. This chain uses TRBV24-1 with TRBJ2-7; 9 bases match TRBD1. There are 15 residues in the CDR3. Looked up from germline, CDR1 is KGHDR and CDR2 is SFDVKD. The V and J ends lost 5 bases and 3 bases, in that order; junction bases with no gene match: 7. CDR3 nucleotides: TGTGCCACCAGTGTCCTACAGGGACAGGGCTACGAGCAGTACTTC. It specifies CATSVLQGQGYEQYF.

Only a few counts were recorded for this clonotype. This chain uses TRBV7-2 with TRBJ1-2, with no clear D. Per germline, CDR1 SGHTA and CDR2 FQGNSA. The CDR3 length is 13 residues. Trimming removed 7 bases from V and 7 bases from J, with 16 bases in between. CDR3 in amino acids: CASNPMGSVGYTF. CDR3 bases: TGTGCCAGCAACCCGATGGGATCGGTTGGCTACACCTTC. The full variable domain, rest sourced from reference TRBV7-2 and TRBJ1-2, is GAGVSQSPSNKVTEKGKDVELRCDPISGHTALYWYRQSLGQGLEFLIYFQGNSAPDKSGLPSDRFSAERTGGSVSTLTIQRTQQEDSAVYLCASNPMGSVGYTFGSGTRLTVV.

At least ten counts were recorded for this clonotype. In DNA, the CDR3 is TGCAGCGTCTTTAACAGGGGGGGTAACTATGGCTACACCTTC. Translation: CSVFNRGGNYGYTF. This chain uses TRBV29-1 with TRBJ1-2; the match to TRBD1 covers 8 bases. The CDR3 length is 14 residues. Losses at the gene ends were 6 bases for V and 1 base for J; bases not matched to a gene: 7. Per the germline V gene, CDR1 is SQVTM and CDR2 is ANQGSEA.

V gene TRBV5-6 combines with J gene TRBJ2-5, with 8 bases lining up with TRBD2. This CDR3 contains 12 residues. Germline trimming cut 0 bases from V and 13 bases from J; bases unmatched to any gene: 5. Germline values: CDR1 SGHDT, CDR2 YYEEEE. DNA for the CDR3: TGTGCCAGCAGCTTGGATAGCGGGGAAGCGTACTTC. It codes for CASSLDSGEAYF.

This chain joins TRBV27 and TRBJ1-6; 7 bases are a match to TRBD1. The CDR3 totals 14 residues. The V gene's germline CDR1 is MNHEY and CDR2 SMNVEV (reference sequence). V trimming: 6 bases; J trimming: 6 bases; junction bases outside the gene matches: 5. The CDR3 DNA is TGTGCCAGCAGACCGGGACAGTTTAATTCACCCCTCCACTTT. As protein: CASRPGQFNSPLHF.

In this sample, this clonotype turned up many times. The gene calls are TRBV24-1 and TRBJ2-3; TRBD2 agrees at 13 bases. The germline V gene encodes CDR1 KGHDR and CDR2 SFDVKD. After removal of 6 bases from V and 2 bases from J, the junction contained 7 bases not matched to a gene. This CDR3 has 17 amino acids. In DNA, the CDR3 is TGTGCCACCAGTTCCCCGGGACTAGCGGGATCCACAGATACGCAGTATTTT. This sequence encodes CATSSPGLAGSTDTQYF.

The chain couples TRBV7-2 to TRBJ1-2, with 7 positions matching TRBD1. V gave up 5 bases and J gave up 6 bases; unmatched junction bases: 12. The germline V gene encodes CDR1 SGHTA and CDR2 FQGNSA. This CDR3 region has 15 residues. CDR3 region: CASSDRQGAGDGYTF. Written as DNA, the CDR3 is TGTGCCAGCAGCGACCGACAGGGAGCAGGGGATGGCTACACCTTC. Complete variable domain (other parts from reference TRBV7-2 and TRBJ1-2): GAGVSQSPSNKVTEKGKDVELRCDPISGHTALYWYRQSLGQGLEFLIYFQGNSAPDKSGLPSDRFSAERTGGSVSTLTIQRTQQEDSAVYLCASSDRQGAGDGYTFGSGTRLTVV.

In nucleotides, the CDR3 is TGTGCCAGCAGCCCTACCTCTCATACGCAGTATTTT. Translating gives CASSPTSHTQYF. The V and J genes are TRBV7-2 and TRBJ2-3; D is unresolved. This CDR3 spans 12 amino acids. Germline lookup yields CDR1 SGHTA and CDR2 FQGNSA. The germline V and J ends were trimmed by 5 bases and 7 bases, with 10 bases remaining between them. Variable domain in full (rest from reference TRBV7-2 and TRBJ2-3): GAGVSQSPSNKVTEKGKDVELRCDPISGHTALYWYRQSLGQGLEFLIYFQGNSAPDKSGLPSDRFSAERTGGSVSTLTIQRTQQEDSAVYLCASSPTSHTQYFGPGTRLTVL.

This clonotype is a singleton in its sample. Germline and junction disagree at one end, which may indicate a read error. This chain uses TRBV5-5 with TRBJ1-1; 9 nucleotides line up with TRBD1. The CDR3 loop spans 15 amino acids. Germline V lookup: CDR1 SGHKS, CDR2 YYEKEE (reference sequence). For the CDR3, the DNA is TGCGCCAGCAGCCCTGGACAGGGGAAACGGGCTGAAGCTTTCTTT. This translates into CASSPGQGKRAEAFF. Based on the CDR3 plus reference TRBV5-5 and TRBJ1-1, the full variable domain is DAGVTQSPTHLIKTRGQQVTLRCSPISGHKSVSWYQQVLGQGPQFIFQYYEKEERGRGNFPDRFSARQFPNYSSELNVNALLLGDSALYLCASSPGQGKRAEAFFGQGTRLTVV.

The chain joins TRBV7-8 to TRBJ2-2; TRBD1 might be the D (6 bases). V lost 4 bases to trimming and J lost 6 bases, with 15 bases between them. The CDR3 sequence is 15 residues long. Germline V lookup: CDR1 SGHVS, CDR2 FQNEAQ. The CDR3 coding sequence is TGTGCCAGCAGCTCATCCTCAGGGGTTCCCGGGGAGCTGTTTTTT. This translates into CASSSSSGVPGELFF. Based on the CDR3 plus reference TRBV7-8 and TRBJ2-2, the full variable domain is GAGVSQSPRYKVAKRGQDVALRCDPISGHVSLFWYQQALGQGPEFLTYFQNEAQLDKSGLPSDRFFAERPEGSVSTLKIQRTQQEDSAVYLCASSSSSGVPGELFFGEGSRLTVL.

This clonotype has only one observation. The chain has TRBV9 and TRBJ1-2; D gene ambiguous. This CDR3 is built from 14 residues. Germline values: CDR1 SGDLS, CDR2 YYNGEE. V lost 2 bases and J 6 bases, leaving 14 bases between the germline ends. The CDR3 here is CASSVLGSYHGYTF. The CDR3 DNA sequence: TGTGCCAGCAGCGTTTTAGGGTCATATCATGGCTACACCTTC.

This clonotype was observed a handful of times. V usage is TRBV15 and J usage is TRBJ1-2; 7 bases agree with TRBD1. Losses at the gene ends were 5 bases for V and 3 bases for J; bases not matched to a gene: 6. The germline V gene encodes CDR1 LNHNV and CDR2 YYDKDF (reference sequence). The CDR3 is 14 amino acids. The CDR3 spells CATSLPGTDYGYTF. DNA for the CDR3: TGTGCCACCAGCCTCCCCGGGACAGACTATGGCTACACCTTC.